This passage covers 5 T cell receptor beta chains from one sample sequenced in a study of CD8+ T cells in alopecia areata. Sequencing relied on a cDNA template that was reverse transcribed from extracted RNA. Only in-frame clones appear in the TCRdb table, and some are missing; sequencing was by immunoSEQ multiplex PCR. Among around 250,000 clones listed, less than 80% were seen once. The sample consisted of CD4+ T cells sorted from blood, taken at week 0. The receptor source for this set is a human donor with alopecia areata.

The rearrangement uses TRBV5-1 and TRBJ2-1; TRBD1 is a possible D gene (6 bases). The CDR3 contains 12 residues. Trimming removed 2 bases from V and 10 bases from J, with 10 bases in between. The germline CDR1 and CDR2 sequences are SGHRS and YFSETQ. This CDR3 is CASSFFGTEQFF. The CDR3 nucleotides are TGCGCCAGCAGCTTTTTCGGGACAGAGCAGTTCTTC.

The chain recombines TRBV4-2 with TRBJ2-3; 9 bases are a match to TRBD1. From germline, CDR1 is LGHNA and CDR2 YNFKEQ. V lost 4 bases, J lost 1 base, and 6 bases stayed unmatched. CDR3 length: 16 residues. The CDR3 region is CASSRSRDRGTDTQYF. For the CDR3, the DNA is TGTGCCAGCAGCCGAAGCCGGGACAGGGGCACAGATACGCAGTATTTT.

The chain carries TRBV6-5 and TRBJ1-3; D uncertain. CDR3 size: 14 residues. Germline assignment: CDR1 MNHEY and CDR2 SVGAGI. The ends were cut back, 6 bases at V and 2 bases at J, with 11 bases in the middle. The CDR3 spells CASRQTFAGNTIYF. CDR3 bases: TGTGCCAGCAGACAAACGTTCGCTGGAAACACCATATATTTT.

DNA of the CDR3: TGTGCCTGGAGTGTAGCGTCCTCTGGGGCCAACGTCCTGACTTTC. This sequence encodes CAWSVASSGANVLTF. The chain joins TRBV30 to TRBJ2-6; D is ambiguous. This CDR3 comprises 15 residues. CDR1 is GTSNPN and CDR2 is SVGIG in the germline V gene (reference sequence). Trimming pared 0 bases from V and 0 bases from J, leaving 6 bases between.

This chain uses TRBV5-1 with TRBJ2-7, with TRBD2 matching 9 bases. The J segment lost 0 bases and the V segment lost 2 bases, leaving 3 bases of the junction unmatched. The V gene's germline CDR1 is SGHRS and CDR2 YFSETQ. CDR3 length: 15 amino acids. DNA of the CDR3: TGCGCCAGCAGCTTCAGCGGGGGGATCTCCTACGAGCAGTACTTC. Its translation is CASSFSGGISYEQYF.